This TCR beta chain was identified during a study of Graves' ophthalmopathy and Graves' hyperthyroidism (dated by TCRdb to between 2017 and 2018). About the study as a whole: Peripheral blood was collected at initial diagnosis, before any treatment. The study used signatures of the TCR beta repertoire to tell Graves' ophthalmopathy apart from Graves' hyperthyroidism and to predict which patients would progress to ophthalmopathy. In total, 135 blood samples were TCR-sequenced: around 42 ophthalmopathy, some 80 hyperthyroidism and roughly 17 hyperthyroidism-to-ophthalmopathy patients. To explore V-J signatures that separate ophthalmopathy from hyperthyroidism, a discovery set of about 96 patients was enrolled, consisting of under 50 with ophthalmopathy and under 65 with stable hyperthyroidism. An independent validation cohort was composed of around 19 hyperthyroidism patients and more than 15 patients who later progressed from hyperthyroidism to ophthalmopathy. In six hyperthyroidism patients, the T-cell repertoire of thyroid tissue was compared with the T-cell repertoire of blood. Following sampling, methimazole starting at 30 mg daily was administered to hyperthyroidism patients, and high-dose intravenous methylprednisolone was administered to ophthalmopathy patients. The approximately 98 discovery patients were randomly divided into training and test sets at a 7:3 ratio.

For this chain, trimming is 2 bases at the V end and 4 bases at the J end, and the number of junction bases without a gene match is 8. The CDR3 spans 18 residues, from the cysteine through the phenylalanine. CDR3 DNA only is kept here, 54 bases in frame from base 1. The germline V gene yields MNHEY for CDR1 and SVGEGT for CDR2. For repertoire sequencing, TCR beta CDR3 regions were amplified from RNA transcripts. The first round of RT-PCR was done with HTBI primers and the Qiagen OneStep RT-PCR kit, and was followed by a second round of multiplex PCR, then size selection and purification. Libraries were sequenced on an Illumina HiSeq2000 using paired-end 100 bp reads. As for the original processing: SOAPnuke was used to process the reads, throwing out any read that had adapters, had uncalled bases, had a mean Phred below 15, or lacked an exact constant-primer or identifier match. High-quality paired reads were merged with COPE v1.2.5. Each unique nucleotide sequence was treated as a clonotype, and MiTCR v1.1 was used to align the clonotypes to the IMGT TRB V, D and J references. The analysis was limited to V-J combinations with a frequency above 0.0001, which together covered 99.2% of repertoires. For each V-J combination, a TCR clonal expansion and chaos score was defined as F50 clonal expansion divided by the chaos observed in the TCRdist matrix. Welch's t-statistics and random forest were used to narrow the features down to around 12 V-J combinations, which were then fed into a naive Bayes classifier. Thyroid-blood repertoire similarity was quantified with the Morisita-Horn index. In-frame beta chains were kept once TCRdb had trimmed the public reads at Q25 with fastp and called clones with MiXCR. When rows share a CDR3 protein, they turn into one entry using the most common DNA and genes. TCRdb, rather than the study authors, made the V and J calls. A total of 350,000 to 400,000 distinct CDR3 sequences appear in this sample, just over 15% of them only once. The top ten constitute approximately 7% of the sample.

Notes on this clonotype: Its antigen remains undetermined. Base qualities are not provided; no much larger clone lies one nucleotide away.

Here is what the overall study found, with its caveats: Sample size was not statistically predetermined, and group allocation was not concealed from the investigators. Most of the expanded thyroid clonotypes with a frequency above 0.001 were also detected in blood, and it was suggested that the thyroid immune response may be reflected by blood repertoires. In validation, the model predicted ophthalmopathy progression with about 71% sensitivity and about 73% specificity; some 13 predicted patients were CT-confirmed with GO in a median of approximately six months. In cross-validation, the 13-signature model distinguished ophthalmopathy from stable hyperthyroidism with less than 90% sensitivity and 81.08% specificity, while in the test set the corresponding values were approximately 79% and 70%.

Hyperthyroidism was considered stable if no progression to ophthalmopathy occurred within 18 months of follow-up. Patients with hyperthyroidism were aged 18 to 65 years, had been newly diagnosed, and had a disease duration of less than 2 months. Anyone with other autoimmune diseases, uncontrolled infections, pregnancy or lactation was excluded from the study. Diagnosis was based on clinical symptoms, serum thyroxine, TRAb, thyroid ultrasound and orbital computed tomography. Ficoll-Paque density gradient centrifugation was used to isolate PBMCs from 8 to 10 ml of fresh peripheral blood. Total RNA was extracted with Trizol reagent and quality-checked on an Agilent 2100 Bioanalyzer.

Sequencing input: peripheral blood. This TCR derives from a woman under 30 with stable Graves' hyperthyroidism. Donor details come from another sample of the same person, matched by shared clones. The chain was built from TRBV6-2 or TRBV6-3 and TRBJ2-2; the central 12 bases match TRBD2. DNA sequence: TGTGCCAGCAGTTACCTAGGCGGACTAGCGGGGATCACCGGGGAGCTGTTTTTT. It is translated as CASSYLGGLAGITGELFF.